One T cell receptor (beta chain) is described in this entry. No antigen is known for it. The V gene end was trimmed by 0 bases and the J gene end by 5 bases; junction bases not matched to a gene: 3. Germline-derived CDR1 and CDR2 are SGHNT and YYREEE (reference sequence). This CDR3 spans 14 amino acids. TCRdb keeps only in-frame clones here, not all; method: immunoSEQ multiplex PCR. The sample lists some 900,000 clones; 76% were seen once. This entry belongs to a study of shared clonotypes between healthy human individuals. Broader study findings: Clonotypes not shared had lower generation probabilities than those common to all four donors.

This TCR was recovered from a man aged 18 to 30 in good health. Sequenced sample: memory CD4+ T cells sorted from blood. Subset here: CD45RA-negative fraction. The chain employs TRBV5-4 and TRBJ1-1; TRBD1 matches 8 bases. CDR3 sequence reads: CASSLDRGGTEAFF. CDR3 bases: TGTGCCAGCAGCTTGGACAGGGGGGGTACTGAAGCTTTCTTT.